These T cell receptor beta chains were read from a single sample in a study of T cell responses to AZD1222 COVID-19 vaccine. Some clones are missing from TCRdb's copy, which holds only in-frame ones; the method was immunoSEQ multiplex PCR. The sample consists of some 100,000 clones, 88% of them appearing once. This specimen consisted of peripheral blood, obtained on day 0 of AZD1222 vaccination. The origin of the receptors is an adult in good health. CDR3s include the opening cysteine and the closing phenylalanine or tryptophan. Each record gives: J gene, D gene, V gene, clone size, CDR3 length, CDR3 DNA, CDR3 protein. D genes are given only for firm matches. Clone size is stated in some rows and not others, as once, few, many or a class when expanded.

>TRBJ2-7|.|TRBV19|.|14
TGTGCCAGTAGTATCGGCAGGGAGAGGAACGAGCAGTACTTC
CASSIGRERNEQYF
>TRBJ1-2|.|TRBV4-2|.|12
TGTGCCAGCAGCCAAGCGGGAGGAGGCTACACCTTC
CASSQAGGGYTF
>TRBJ1-2|.|TRBV5-1|.|14
TGCGCCAGCAGCGCCGAGATGACCGTTTATGGCTACACCTTC
CASSAEMTVYGYTF
>TRBJ2-6|.|TRBV14|.|18
TGTGCCAGCAGCCAAGCGGACAGGGAGGGCTCTGGGGCCAACGTCCTGACTTTC
CASSQADREGSGANVLTF
>TRBJ2-3|.|TRBV6-1|.|15
TGTGCCAGCAGTGAATGGGGCCTTAGCACAGATACGCAGTATTTT
CASSEWGLSTDTQYF
>TRBJ2-7|TRBD2|TRBV27|few|14
TGTGCCAGCAGTTTACTCGCTAGCGGCTACGAGCAGTACTTC
CASSLLASGYEQYF
>TRBJ1-1|.|TRBV12-3/TRBV12-4|.|11
TGTGCCAGCAGGGGGCGCACTGAAGCTTTCTTT
CASRGRTEAFF
>TRBJ1-5|.|TRBV6-2/TRBV6-3|.|14
TGTGCCAGCAGTTATGGAGGGAGCAATCAGCCCCAGCATTTT
CASSYGGSNQPQHF
>TRBJ2-1|.|TRBV4-3|once|15
TGCGCCAGCAGCCACAGGGACTCCATCTTCAATGAGCAGTTCTTC
CASSHRDSIFNEQFF
>TRBJ2-1|TRBD1|TRBV7-2|.|17
TGTGCCAGCAGCTTAGAAACCGGGACAGACCTAGACAATGAGCAGTTCTTC
CASSLETGTDLDNEQFF
>TRBJ1-1|TRBD1|TRBV5-1|.|15
TGCGCCAGCAGCTTGGTACAGGGGGGGAACACTGAAGCTTTCTTT
CASSLVQGGNTEAFF
>TRBJ1-4|.|TRBV3-1/TRBV3-2|.|14
TGTGCCAGCAGCCCAACGAGCTCGGGCGAAAAACTGTTTTTT
CASSPTSSGEKLFF
>TRBJ2-2|.|TRBV4-1|.|16
TGCGCCAGCAGCCACCCCTACAGTACGAACACCGGGGAGCTGTTTTTT
CASSHPYSTNTGELFF
>TRBJ2-5|.|TRBV28|.|13
TGTGCCATCCGTGGCAGATACCAAGAGACCCAGTACTTC
CAIRGRYQETQYF
>TRBJ2-5|TRBD1|TRBV9|.|15
TGTGCCAGCAGCGGAGGACAGGGGGCCGAGGAGACCCAGTACTTC
CASSGGQGAEETQYF
>TRBJ2-7|.|TRBV21-1|few|10
TGTGCCAGCAGCCGTTACGAGCAGTACTTC
CASSRYEQYF
>TRBJ2-7|.|TRBV4-1|.|14
TGCGCCAGCAGCCAAGAGCCTATATCCTACGAGCAGTACTTC
CASSQEPISYEQYF
>TRBJ2-7|.|TRBV12-3/TRBV12-4|.|12
TGTGCCAGCAGTTTTTCCCTCCTAGAGCAGTACTTC
CASSFSLLEQYF
>TRBJ2-1|.|TRBV2|.|16
TGTGCCAGCAGGTCCTCCGGGACGGTGGTCTACAATGAGCAGTTCTTC
CASRSSGTVVYNEQFF
>TRBJ2-5|.|TRBV7-6|.|17
TGTGCCAGCAGCTTACGGTATACCGAAATAGGAAAAGAGACCCAGTACTTC
CASSLRYTEIGKETQYF
>TRBJ2-7|.|TRBV27|.|13
TGTGCCAGCAGTTTCTGGCGCTCCTCCGAGCAGTACTTC
CASSFWRSSEQYF
>TRBJ1-2|.|TRBV27|.|16
TGTGCCAGCAGTCCCAGCGGGTCTCAGGAAGGTAGGGGCTACACCTTC
CASSPSGSQEGRGYTF
>TRBJ2-7|.|TRBV6-2/TRBV6-3|.|13
TGTGCCAGCAGTACTCGCCGGGACCTAGAGCAGTACTTC
CASSTRRDLEQYF
>TRBJ2-7|.|TRBV14|.|15
TGTGCCAGCAGCCAGGGACCAATCTGGGGGGACGAGCAGTACTTC
CASSQGPIWGDEQYF
>TRBJ2-7|.|TRBV30|.|12
TGTGCCTGGAGTGAGCAGGTCCCCGAGCAGTACTTC
CAWSEQVPEQYF
>TRBJ2-5|TRBD2|TRBV10-3|once|15
TGTGCCATCAGTGAGTCACTAGCGTTACAAGAGACCCAGTACTTC
CAISESLALQETQYF
>TRBJ2-5|TRBD1|TRBV9|.|14
TGTGCCAGCAGCGTTGCGGACAGGTTAGAGACCCAGTACTTC
CASSVADRLETQYF
>TRBJ2-5|.|TRBV7-6|few|15
TGTGCCAGCAGCTTAGCGGGAGTAGGGGGAGAGACCCAGTACTTC
CASSLAGVGGETQYF
>TRBJ2-3|TRBD2|TRBV7-2|.|18
TGTGCCAGCAGCTTAGCCGACCTAGCGGGAGGCCCTGCAGATACGCAGTATTTT
CASSLADLAGGPADTQYF
>TRBJ2-1|TRBD1|TRBV5-4|.|15
TGTGCCAGCAGCTTGGAGGGCAGGGGGTGGCATGAGCAGTTCTTC
CASSLEGRGWHEQFF
>TRBJ2-7|TRBD1|TRBV5-1|.|15
TGCGCCAGCAGCTTGATTTCGGGACAGGGCTACGAGCAGTACTTC
CASSLISGQGYEQYF
>TRBJ2-3|TRBD2|TRBV18|few|15
TGTGCCAGCTCACCTGGACTAGCCCCCACAGATACGCAGTATTTT
CASSPGLAPTDTQYF
>TRBJ1-2|TRBD1|TRBV3-1/TRBV3-2|.|13
TGTGCCAGCAGCTCTACAGGGGCGACTGGCTACACCTTC
CASSSTGATGYTF
>TRBJ1-5|.|TRBV19|.|15
TGTGCCAGTAGTATAGGTACAAGGGTTAATCAGCCCCAGCATTTT
CASSIGTRVNQPQHF
>TRBJ1-1|TRBD1|TRBV29-1|.|13
TGCAGCGTGGGACAGGGGGCAAACACTGAAGCTTTCTTT
CSVGQGANTEAFF
>TRBJ2-7|.|TRBV19|.|16
TGTGCCAGTAGTATGCCGGTTGGGACCGGCTCCTACGAGCAGTACTTC
CASSMPVGTGSYEQYF
>TRBJ2-5|.|TRBV5-6|.|12
TGTGCCAGCAGCGTGCTCCAAGAGACCCAGTACTTC
CASSVLQETQYF
>TRBJ2-7|.|TRBV7-9|.|13
TGTGCCAGCAGCCCGCCGGGCTCGTACGAGCAGTACTTC
CASSPPGSYEQYF
>TRBJ2-5|.|TRBV10-1|.|13
TGCGCCAGCAGTCGGACCCTCCAAGAGACCCAGTACTTC
CASSRTLQETQYF
>TRBJ1-5|.|TRBV12-3/TRBV12-4|.|12
TGTGCCAGCAGTTTTAGCAATCAGCCCCAGCATTTT
CASSFSNQPQHF
>TRBJ2-1|TRBD1|TRBV28|.|14
TGTGCCATCCGGATAGGGGGCGTCTACAATGAGCAGTTCTTC
CAIRIGGVYNEQFF